Below are 18 T cell receptor beta chains sequenced from a single sample in a study of blood T cells in healthy people across ages. A second PCR, run for roughly 7 to 12 cycles, used a sample-barcoded 5' primer plus a J-beta primer mix. One entry per CDR3 protein results from TCRdb running MiXCR on the 5' RACE reads. The table includes about 800,000 distinct CDR3 sequences, 35% to 50% detected once. The material sequenced was blood. The source is a man aged 80 or over in good health.

Remarks on this clonotype: Because it lacks the conserved phenylalanine or tryptophan at the end, this CDR3 is likely a read error. The DNA is omitted, as the CDR3 cannot be located on it reliably, and the CDR3 follows TCRdb's listing. The V gene is TRBV15, the J gene TRBJ2-1; the table's D call, TRBD1, has no DNA check behind it. The CDR3 adds up to 15 amino acids, both ends counted. CDR1 is LNHNV, CDR2 YYDKDF, per germline (reference sequence). The CDR3 is CATSSMDIKGSGEFI.

This clonotype was seen many times. The J gene is TRBJ2-3, the V gene TRBV7-2, with 7 bases matching TRBD1. V trimming: 5 bases; J trimming: 2 bases; junction bases outside the gene matches: 4. This CDR3 spans 14 amino acids. From germline, CDR1 is SGHTA and CDR2 FQGNSA. CDR3 sequence: CASSKGQITDTQYF. The CDR3 DNA sequence: TGTGCCAGCAGCAAGGGACAGATCACAGATACGCAGTATTTT.

In the case of this clonotype: The junction departs from germline at one end; a sequencing error may be responsible. This chain connects TRBV7-2 to TRBJ2-3; 7 bases fit TRBD1. The germline V gene has CDR1 SGHTA and CDR2 FQGNSA. The CDR3 loop spans 15 amino acids. Here the CDR3 reads CASSPRTGYTDTQSF. The CDR3, as DNA: TGTGCCAGCAGCCCCAGGACAGGCTACACAGATACGCAGTCTTTT.

The chain employs TRBV20-1 and TRBJ2-7; 7 nucleotides match TRBD1. The CDR3 consists of 14 residues. Germline CDR1 DFQATT, CDR2 SNEGSKA (reference sequence). With V trimmed by 0 bases and J by 4 bases, 6 bases remained unmatched. This chain's CDR3 is CSAREEGALYEQYF. DNA of the CDR3: TGCAGTGCTAGAGAAGAGGGGGCTCTGTACGAGCAGTACTTC.

CDR3 DNA sequence: TGTGCCAGCAGTACCCCCTGGGCAGGGGGCAACGAGCAGTACTTC. Encoded protein: CASSTPWAGGNEQYF. The chain links TRBV28 to TRBJ2-7, with 8 bases aligning to TRBD1. This CDR3 is 15 amino acids long. J was trimmed by 5 bases and V by 5 bases; bases with no gene match: 11. The germline CDR1 and CDR2 sequences are MDHEN and SYDVKM.

V and J are TRBV27 and TRBJ2-1; 8 bases are shared with TRBD1. Germline CDR1 is MNHEY and CDR2 is SMNVEV (reference sequence). The CDR3 has 17 amino acids. V trimming: 8 bases; J trimming: 10 bases; junction bases outside the gene matches: 22. This CDR3 is CASQLESGTGRRGEQFF. The CDR3 bases are TGTGCCAGCCAGTTGGAGTCCGGGACAGGAAGAAGGGGGGAGCAGTTCTTC.

The rearrangement joins TRBV24-1 to TRBJ2-2; no clear D. This CDR3 comprises 15 residues. Trimming pared 4 bases from V and 4 bases from J, leaving 12 bases between. Germline V gene lookup returns CDR1 KGHDR and CDR2 SFDVKD. The CDR3 DNA is TGTGCCACCAGTGACGTGGGGTTGGGCACCGGGGAGCTGTTTTTT. Protein sequence: CATSDVGLGTGELFF.

V usage is TRBV24-1 and J usage is TRBJ2-3; 8 nucleotides match TRBD2. V lost 1 base to trimming and J lost 1 base; unmatched junction nucleotides: 3. The CDR3 has 16 amino acids. Germline loops: CDR1 KGHDR, CDR2 SFDVKD. DNA for the CDR3: TGTGCCACCAGTGATTTCCCGACTAGCGGCACAGATACGCAGTATTTT. Residues: CATSDFPTSGTDTQYF.

The chain is built from TRBV6-2 or TRBV6-3 and TRBJ2-1; a possible D gene is TRBD2 (5 bases). This CDR3 spans 13 amino acids. The V and J ends lost 2 bases and 11 bases respectively, with 13 bases between them. In germline, CDR1 is MNHEY, CDR2 SVGEGT. The CDR3 reads CASSYGRVQKQFF. The CDR3 nucleotides are TGTGCCAGCAGTTACGGGCGGGTTCAGAAGCAGTTCTTC.

This clonotype was seen a few times. The chain uses TRBV28 and TRBJ2-7, with 11 bases that match TRBD2. Germline CDR1 is MDHEN and CDR2 is SYDVKM. This CDR3 has 14 amino acids. The V gene end was trimmed by 7 bases and the J gene end by 3 bases; junction bases not matched to a gene: 5. As DNA, the CDR3 is TGTGCCAGCACCCCGGGACTAGCGGTCTACGAGCAGTACTTC. Its protein product is CASTPGLAVYEQYF.

V usage is TRBV27 and J usage is TRBJ2-1, with D maybe TRBD1 (5 bases). CDR1 is MNHEY and CDR2 is SMNVEV in the germline V gene (reference sequence). The CDR3 runs to 16 residues. V lost 6 bases and J lost 0, with 15 bases in between. The chain's CDR3 is CASRGQGGTSYNEQFF. The DNA for the CDR3 is TGTGCCAGCAGGGGGCAGGGTGGAACCTCCTACAATGAGCAGTTCTTC.

This clonotype was detected many times. The V gene is TRBV5-1, the J gene TRBJ2-5; 7 bases match TRBD1. The ends lost 4 bases at V and 11 bases at J; junction bases unmatched: 11. This CDR3 is 13 amino acids long. CDR1 and CDR2 (germline): SGHRS, YFSETQ. DNA for the CDR3: TGCGCCAGCAGCGGGGGACAGAACAATGAGCAGTACTTC. Translating it yields CASSGGQNNEQYF. Based on the CDR3 plus reference TRBV5-1 and TRBJ2-5, the full variable domain is KAGVTQTPRYLIKTRGQQVTLSCSPISGHRSVSWYQQTPGQGLQFLFEYFSETQRNKGNFPGRFSGRQFSNSRSEMNVSTLELGDSALYLCASSGGQNNEQYFGPGTRLLVL.

The sample holds a few counts of this clonotype. The V and J genes are TRBV10-3 and TRBJ2-7, with a tentative D call TRBD1 (6 bases). The CDR3 consists of 14 residues. The germline gives CDR1 ENHRY, CDR2 SYGVKD. V lost 10 bases and J lost 3, with 19 bases in between. In DNA form, the CDR3 reads TGTGCCACAGGGGAAGAAACGAAGAGCTACGAGCAGTACTTC. Protein sequence: CATGEETKSYEQYF.

This clonotype has only a few counts. The genes are TRBV29-1 and TRBJ2-1; a possible D gene is TRBD2 (6 bases). The CDR3 spans 15 residues. With 3 bases removed from V and 2 bases from J, the gap between germline ends came to 14 bases. CDR1 SQVTM and CDR2 ANQGSEA come from the germline V gene. CDR3 nucleotide sequence: TGCAGCGTTGACTTAGCGGAACTAGCCTACAATGAGCAGTTCTTC. Residues: CSVDLAELAYNEQFF.

On this clonotype: This may be a read error, as it is one base from a much larger clone. This rearrangement joins TRBV24-1 to TRBJ2-7; the D is unclear. The DNA end is more similar to TRBJ2-5, so the J call may be wrong. The CDR3 is 11 residues long. Germline V gene sequence: CDR1 KGHDR, CDR2 SFDVKD. The CDR3: CPTSEGETQYF. In nucleotides, the CDR3 is TGTCCCACCAGTGAAGGAGAGACCCAGTACTTC.

In this sample, this clonotype turned up a few times. The chain carries TRBV12-3 or TRBV12-4 and TRBJ2-3; possibly TRBD1 for D (6 bases). V shed 4 bases and J shed 0 bases, with 14 bases lying between them. The CDR3 is made up of 16 amino acids. As DNA, the CDR3 is TGTGCCAGCAGTTACAGGGCCACGGTTAGCACAGATACGCAGTATTTT. This codes for CASSYRATVSTDTQYF.

As concerns this clonotype: One base away lies a much larger clone, so this may be a sequencing read error. The V gene is TRBV12-3 or TRBV12-4, the J gene TRBJ1-1; D uncertain. The CDR3 extends over 13 amino acids. Trimming removed 10 bases from V and 1 base from J, with 13 bases in between. The CDR3 loop reads CANRRQENTEAFF. CDR3 sequence (DNA): TGTGCCAACAGAAGGCAGGAGAACACTGAAGCTTTCTTT.

CDR3 residues: CSARDALLSYNEQFF. DNA for the CDR3: TGCAGTGCTAGAGATGCCCTCCTCTCCTACAATGAGCAGTTCTTC. The chain employs TRBV20-1 and TRBJ2-1; D is undetermined. With 0 bases removed from V and 0 bases from J, the gap between germline ends came to 9 bases. CDR3 length: 15 residues. Germline V lookup: CDR1 DFQATT, CDR2 SNEGSKA (reference sequence).